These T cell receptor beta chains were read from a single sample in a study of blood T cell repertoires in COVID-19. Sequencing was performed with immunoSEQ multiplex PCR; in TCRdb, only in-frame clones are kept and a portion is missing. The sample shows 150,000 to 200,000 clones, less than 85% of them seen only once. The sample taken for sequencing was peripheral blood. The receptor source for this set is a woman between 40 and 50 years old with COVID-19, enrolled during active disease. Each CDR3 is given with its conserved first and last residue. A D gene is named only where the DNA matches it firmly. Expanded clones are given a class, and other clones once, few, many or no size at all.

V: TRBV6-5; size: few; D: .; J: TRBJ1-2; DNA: TGTGCCAGCAGTCGGGACACAAACTATGGCTACACCTTC; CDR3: CASSRDTNYGYTF
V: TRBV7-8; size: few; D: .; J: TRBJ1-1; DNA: TGTGCCAGCAGCCGATTCTCGCCGTACCACAGGGAAATGAACACTGAAGCTTTCTTT; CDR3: CASSRFSPYHREMNTEAFF
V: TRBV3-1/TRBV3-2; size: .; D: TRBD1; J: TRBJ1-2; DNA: TGTGCCAGCAGTTCGGGGGCAGGTGCCGGGACAGGGCCCTACACCTTC; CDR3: CASSSGAGAGTGPYTF
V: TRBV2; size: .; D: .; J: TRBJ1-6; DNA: TGTGCCAGCAGGCCTAGCGGAAGTCGCCTTTCACCCCTCCACTTT; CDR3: CASRPSGSRLSPLHF
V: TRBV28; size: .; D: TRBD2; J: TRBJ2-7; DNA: TGTGCCAGCAGCCCTGCGATAGCGGGCCGCTACGAGCAGTACTTC; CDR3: CASSPAIAGRYEQYF
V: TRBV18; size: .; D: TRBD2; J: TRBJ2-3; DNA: TGTGCCAGCTCACTCCTCCCCGGGACTAGCGGGAGAGATACGCAGTATTTT; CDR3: CASSLLPGTSGRDTQYF
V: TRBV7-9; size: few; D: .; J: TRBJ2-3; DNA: TGTGCCAGCAGCTTCGGGGGACCAGGGGATACGCAGTATTTT; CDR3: CASSFGGPGDTQYF
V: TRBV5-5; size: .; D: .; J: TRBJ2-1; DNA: TGTGCCAGCAGTACCCAGGGGACGGCCTGGGATGAGCAGTTCTTC; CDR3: CASSTQGTAWDEQFF
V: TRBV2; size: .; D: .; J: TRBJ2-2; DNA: TGTGCCAGCAGTGGTATGAGATCCGGGGAGCTGTTTTTT; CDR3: CASSGMRSGELFF
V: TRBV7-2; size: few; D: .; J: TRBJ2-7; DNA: TGTGCCAGCAGCCCGAGCTCCTACGAGCAGTACTTC; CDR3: CASSPSSYEQYF
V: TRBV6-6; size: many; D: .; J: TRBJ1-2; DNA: TGTGCCAGCAGGGACACTGACTATGGCTACACCTTC; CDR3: CASRDTDYGYTF
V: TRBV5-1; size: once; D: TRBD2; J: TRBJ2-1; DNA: TGCGCCAGCAGCTTTCGGCTAGCGGGAGATTCCTACAATGAGCAGTTCTTC; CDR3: CASSFRLAGDSYNEQFF
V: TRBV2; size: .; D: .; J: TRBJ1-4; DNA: TGTGCCACCACCGGGGTACTGAAGGAAAAACTGTTTTTT; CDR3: CATTGVLKEKLFF
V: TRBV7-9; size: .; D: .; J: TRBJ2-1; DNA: TGTGCCACGGGGACTCCTTCTGAGCAGTTCTTC; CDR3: CATGTPSEQFF
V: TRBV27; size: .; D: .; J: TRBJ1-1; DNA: TGTGCCAGCAGTTTTGATATAGGAGCGGGGGTACCTGAAGCTTTCTTT; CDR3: CASSFDIGAGVPEAFF
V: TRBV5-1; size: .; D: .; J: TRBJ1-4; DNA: TGCGCCAGCAGCCCCCCAAATGAAAAACTGTTTTTT; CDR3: CASSPPNEKLFF
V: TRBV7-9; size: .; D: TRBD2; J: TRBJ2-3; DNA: TGTGCCAGCAGCTTAGCGCTCAGCGGGAGCCCCTTTGGCACAGATACGCAGTATTTT; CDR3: CASSLALSGSPFGTDTQYF
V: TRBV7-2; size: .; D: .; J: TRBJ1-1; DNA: TGTGCCAGCAGCCAATATCAGGCGAACACTGAAGCTTTCTTT; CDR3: CASSQYQANTEAFF
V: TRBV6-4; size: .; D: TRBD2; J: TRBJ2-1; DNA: TGTGCCAGCAGCGCGACTAGCGGGGGGTCCTACAATGAGCAGTTCTTC; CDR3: CASSATSGGSYNEQFF
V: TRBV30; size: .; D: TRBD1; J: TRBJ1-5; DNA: TGTGCCTGGGGACAGGGCGCCAATCAGCCCCAGCATTTT; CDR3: CAWGQGANQPQHF
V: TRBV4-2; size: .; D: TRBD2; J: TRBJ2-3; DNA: TGTGCCAGCAGCCAAGACCCACGTTTCGGGGCGGGAGCCACAGATACGCAGTATTTT; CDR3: CASSQDPRFGAGATDTQYF
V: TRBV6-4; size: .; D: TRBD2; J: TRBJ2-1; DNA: TGTGCCAGCAGTGAACTAGCGGGGGGGCACAATGAGCAGTTCTTC; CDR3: CASSELAGGHNEQFF
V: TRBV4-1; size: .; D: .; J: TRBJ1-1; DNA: TGCGCCAGCAGCCAAGCAATGAACACTGAAGCTTTCTTT; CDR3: CASSQAMNTEAFF
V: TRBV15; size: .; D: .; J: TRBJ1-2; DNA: TGTGCCACCAGCAGAGGGGAGGGAGGCTACACCTTC; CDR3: CATSRGEGGYTF
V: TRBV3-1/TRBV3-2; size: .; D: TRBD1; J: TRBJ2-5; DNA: TGTGCCAGCAGCCGCCTGGGACAGCAAGAGACCCAGTACTTC; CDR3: CASSRLGQQETQYF
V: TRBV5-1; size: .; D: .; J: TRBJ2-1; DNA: TGCGCCAGCAGCTTGGCCGCAGGCGTCTACAATGAGCAGTTCTTC; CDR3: CASSLAAGVYNEQFF
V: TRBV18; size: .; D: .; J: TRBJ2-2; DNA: TGTGCCAGCTCACCATTAGGAACTACTCCCACCGGGGAGCTGTTTTTT; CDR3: CASSPLGTTPTGELFF
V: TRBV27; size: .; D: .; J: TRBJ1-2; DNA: TGTGCCAGCAGTTTTCATGGCAGGGAGGACTATGGCTACACCTTC; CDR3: CASSFHGREDYGYTF
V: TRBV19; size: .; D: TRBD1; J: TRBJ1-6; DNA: TGTGCCAGTACCACAACGGGACAGCCCACCTATAATTCACCCCTCCACTTT; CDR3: CASTTTGQPTYNSPLHF
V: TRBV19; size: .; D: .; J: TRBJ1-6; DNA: TGTGCCAGTAGCCCGGACTTTTATAATTCACCCCTCCACTTT; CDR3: CASSPDFYNSPLHF
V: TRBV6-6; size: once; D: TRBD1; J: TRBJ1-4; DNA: TGTGCCAGCAGGGACCGGACAGGGAGTAAAGAAAAACTGTTTTTT; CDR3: CASRDRTGSKEKLFF
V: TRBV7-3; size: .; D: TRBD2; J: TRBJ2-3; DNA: TGTGCCAGCAGCTTAAATCCCGGTGTTAGCGGGAGACAGTATTTT; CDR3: CASSLNPGVSGRQYF
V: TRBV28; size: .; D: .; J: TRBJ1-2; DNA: TGTGCCAGCAGTTTCTACAATGGCGGTGGCTACACCTTC; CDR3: CASSFYNGGGYTF
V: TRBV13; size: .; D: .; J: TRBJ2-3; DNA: TGTGCCAGCAGCTCGGGGGGCCGTGCAGATACGCAGTATTTT; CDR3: CASSSGGRADTQYF
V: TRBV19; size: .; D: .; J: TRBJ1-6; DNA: TGTGCCAGTACCTTAGGGAGCTCCTATAATTCACCCCTCCACTTT; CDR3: CASTLGSSYNSPLHF
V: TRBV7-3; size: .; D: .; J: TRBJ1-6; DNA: TGTGCCAGCAGCTTAAACGGGTGGAATTCACCCCTCCACTTT; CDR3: CASSLNGWNSPLHF
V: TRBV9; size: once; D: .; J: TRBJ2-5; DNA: TGTGCCAGCAGCCGCGCAGGGGGGGAGACCCAGTACTTC; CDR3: CASSRAGGETQYF
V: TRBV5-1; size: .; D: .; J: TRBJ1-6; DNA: TGCGCCAGCAGCCCCTCCTCGGCAGGTTCACCCCTCCACTTT; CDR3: CASSPSSAGSPLHF
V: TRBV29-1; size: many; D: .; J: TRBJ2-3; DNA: TGCAGCGCAGGCCGGCGGGACACAGATACGCAGTATTTT; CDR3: CSAGRRDTDTQYF
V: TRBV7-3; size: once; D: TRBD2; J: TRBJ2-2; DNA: TGTGCCAGCAGAGGCGGGAGCAGGGAGCTGTTTTTT; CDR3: CASRGGSRELFF
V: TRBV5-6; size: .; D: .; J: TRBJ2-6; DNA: TGTGCCAGCATCAGAGGGGGGGCCCGTTCTGGGGCCAACGTCCTGACTTTC; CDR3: CASIRGGARSGANVLTF
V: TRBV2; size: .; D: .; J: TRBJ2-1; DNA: TGTGCCAGCAGGGAATCCACCTACAATGAGCAGTTCTTC; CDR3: CASRESTYNEQFF
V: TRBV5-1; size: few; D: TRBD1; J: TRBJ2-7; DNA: TGCGCCAGCAGCGTCGGACAGGCCTTCGGCGAGCAGTACTTC; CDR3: CASSVGQAFGEQYF
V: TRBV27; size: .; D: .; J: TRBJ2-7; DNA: TGTGCCAGCAGTTCGTACTACGAGCAGTACTTC; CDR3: CASSSYYEQYF
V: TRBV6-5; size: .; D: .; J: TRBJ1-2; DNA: TGTGCCAGCAGGAGCCTACAGGGAATATATGGCTACACCTTC; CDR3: CASRSLQGIYGYTF
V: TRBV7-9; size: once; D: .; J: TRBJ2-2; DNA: TGTGCCAGCAGCAGATACAGGAGTCTAACCGGGGAGCTGTTTTTT; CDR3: CASSRYRSLTGELFF
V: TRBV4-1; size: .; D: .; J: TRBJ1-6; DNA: TGCGCCAGCAGCCAAACAGGCCTCGCGGATAATTCACCCCTCCACTTT; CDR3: CASSQTGLADNSPLHF
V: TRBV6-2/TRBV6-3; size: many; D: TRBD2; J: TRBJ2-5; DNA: TGTGCCAGCAGCCACACTAGCGGGGGCCCGGAGACCCAGTACTTC; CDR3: CASSHTSGGPETQYF
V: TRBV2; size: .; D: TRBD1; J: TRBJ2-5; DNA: TGTGCCAGCCCTGACAGGGGTGAGACCCAGTACTTC; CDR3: CASPDRGETQYF
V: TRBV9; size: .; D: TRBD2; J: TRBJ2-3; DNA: TGTGCCAGCAGCTTTAGCGGGGGAGCAGATACGCAGTATTTT; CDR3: CASSFSGGADTQYF
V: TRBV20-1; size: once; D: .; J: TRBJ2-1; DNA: TGCAGTGCTGGCTTGTTCGAGCAGTTCTTC; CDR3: CSAGLFEQFF
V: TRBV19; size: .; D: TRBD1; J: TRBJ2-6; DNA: TGTGCCAGTAGTTTTCGGACAGGGGGTTCTGGGGCCAACGTCCTGACTTTC; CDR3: CASSFRTGGSGANVLTF
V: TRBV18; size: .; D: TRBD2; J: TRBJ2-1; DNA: TGTGCCAGCTCACCACCTCAAGTACTAGCGGGAGTTAATGAGCAGTTCTTC; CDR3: CASSPPQVLAGVNEQFF